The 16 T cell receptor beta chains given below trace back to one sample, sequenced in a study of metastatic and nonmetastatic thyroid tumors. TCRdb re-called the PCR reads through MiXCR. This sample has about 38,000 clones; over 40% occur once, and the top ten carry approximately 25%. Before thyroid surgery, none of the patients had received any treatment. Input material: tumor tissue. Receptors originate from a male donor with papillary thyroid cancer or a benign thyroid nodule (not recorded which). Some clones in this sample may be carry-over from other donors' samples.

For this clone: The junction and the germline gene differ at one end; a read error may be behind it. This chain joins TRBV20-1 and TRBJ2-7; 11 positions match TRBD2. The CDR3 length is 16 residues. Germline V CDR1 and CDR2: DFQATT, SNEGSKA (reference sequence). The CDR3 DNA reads TGCAGTGCCAGAGGGACTAGCGGCCAAACCGCCTACGAGCAGTACTTC. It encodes CSARGTSGQTAYEQYF.

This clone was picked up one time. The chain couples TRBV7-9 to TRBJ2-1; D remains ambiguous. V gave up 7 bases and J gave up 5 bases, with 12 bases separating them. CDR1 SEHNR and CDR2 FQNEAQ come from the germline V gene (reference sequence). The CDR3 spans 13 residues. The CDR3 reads CASTPGVHNEQFF. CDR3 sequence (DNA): TGTGCCAGCACCCCAGGAGTACACAATGAGCAGTTCTTC. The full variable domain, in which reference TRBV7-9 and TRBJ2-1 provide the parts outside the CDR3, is DTGVSQNPRHKITKRGQNVTFRCDPISEHNRLYWYRQTLGQGPEFLTYFQNEAQLEKSRLLSDRFSAERPKGSFSTLEIQRTEQGDSAMYLCASTPGVHNEQFFGPGTRLTVL.

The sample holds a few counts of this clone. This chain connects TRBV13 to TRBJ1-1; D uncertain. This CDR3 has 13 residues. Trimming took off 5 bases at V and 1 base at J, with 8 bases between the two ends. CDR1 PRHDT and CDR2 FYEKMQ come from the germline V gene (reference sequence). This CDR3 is CASSTGGNTEAFF. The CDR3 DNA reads TGTGCCAGCAGCACCGGAGGGAACACTGAAGCTTTCTTT.

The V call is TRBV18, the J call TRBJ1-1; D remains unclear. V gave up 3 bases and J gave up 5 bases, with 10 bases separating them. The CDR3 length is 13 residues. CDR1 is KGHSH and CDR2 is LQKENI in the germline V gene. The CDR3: CASSPGPATEAFF. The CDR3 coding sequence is TGTGCCAGCTCACCGGGTCCGGCTACTGAAGCTTTCTTT.

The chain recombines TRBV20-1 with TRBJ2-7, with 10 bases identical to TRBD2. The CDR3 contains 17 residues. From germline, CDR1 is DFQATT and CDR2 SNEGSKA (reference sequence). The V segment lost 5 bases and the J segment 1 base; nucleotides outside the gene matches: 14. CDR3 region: CSAPTPASGSVSYEQYF. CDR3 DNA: TGCAGTGCTCCCACCCCGGCTAGCGGGAGTGTATCCTACGAGCAGTACTTC.

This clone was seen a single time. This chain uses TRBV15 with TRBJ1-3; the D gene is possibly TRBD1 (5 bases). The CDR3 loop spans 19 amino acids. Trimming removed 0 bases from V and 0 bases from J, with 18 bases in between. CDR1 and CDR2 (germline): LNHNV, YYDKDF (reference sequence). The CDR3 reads CATSRDPPRTGHSGNTIYF. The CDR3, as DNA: TGTGCCACCAGCAGAGATCCACCACGTACAGGCCACTCTGGAAACACCATATATTTT.

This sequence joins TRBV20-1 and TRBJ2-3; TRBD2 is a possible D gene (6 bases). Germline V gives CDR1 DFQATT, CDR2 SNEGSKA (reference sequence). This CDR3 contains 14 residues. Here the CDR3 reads CSARRDSNTDTQYF. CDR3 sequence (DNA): TGCAGCGCCCGACGGGACTCCAACACAGATACGCAGTATTTT.

The CDR3 protein is CASSNRDFRTHEQYF. The CDR3 coding sequence is TGCGCCAGCAGCAACCGGGACTTCCGAACCCACGAGCAGTACTTC. The chain joins TRBV4-1 to TRBJ2-7, with TRBD2 as a possible D gene (6 bases). Per the germline V gene, CDR1 is MGHRA and CDR2 is YSYEKL. This CDR3 has 15 residues. Trimming removed 5 bases from V and 5 bases from J, with 19 bases in between.

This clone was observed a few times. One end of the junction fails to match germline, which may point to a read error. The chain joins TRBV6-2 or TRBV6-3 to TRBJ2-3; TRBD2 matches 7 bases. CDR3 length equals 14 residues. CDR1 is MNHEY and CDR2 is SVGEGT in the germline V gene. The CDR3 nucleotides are TGTGCCAGCAGTTACTCGATGGGGGGGGATACTCAGTATTTT. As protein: CASSYSMGGDTQYF.

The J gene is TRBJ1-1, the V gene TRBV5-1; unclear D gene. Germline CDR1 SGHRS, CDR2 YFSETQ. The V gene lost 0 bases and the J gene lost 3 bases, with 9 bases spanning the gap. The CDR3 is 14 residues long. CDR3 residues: CASSLVGSYTEAFF. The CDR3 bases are TGCGCCAGCAGCTTGGTCGGGAGTTACACTGAAGCTTTCTTT.

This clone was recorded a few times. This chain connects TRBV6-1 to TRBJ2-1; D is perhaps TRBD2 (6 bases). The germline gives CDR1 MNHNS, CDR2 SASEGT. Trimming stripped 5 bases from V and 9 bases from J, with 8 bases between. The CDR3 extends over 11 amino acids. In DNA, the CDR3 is TGTGCCAGCAGTCCTAGCGCTGAGCAGTTCTTC. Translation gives CASSPSAEQFF.

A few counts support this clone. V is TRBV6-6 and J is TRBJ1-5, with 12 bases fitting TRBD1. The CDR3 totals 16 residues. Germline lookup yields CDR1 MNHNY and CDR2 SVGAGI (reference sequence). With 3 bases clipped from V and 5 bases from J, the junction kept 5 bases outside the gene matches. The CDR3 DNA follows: TGTGCCAGCAGTTATTGGGGGGACAGGGGGCATCAGCCCCAGCATTTT. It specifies CASSYWGDRGHQPQHF.

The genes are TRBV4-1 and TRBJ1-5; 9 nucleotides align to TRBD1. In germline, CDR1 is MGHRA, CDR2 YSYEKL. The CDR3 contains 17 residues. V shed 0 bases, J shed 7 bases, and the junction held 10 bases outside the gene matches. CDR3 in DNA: TGCGCCAGCAGCCAAGATCGGACGGACAGGGGATGGCAGCCCCAGCATTTT. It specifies CASSQDRTDRGWQPQHF.

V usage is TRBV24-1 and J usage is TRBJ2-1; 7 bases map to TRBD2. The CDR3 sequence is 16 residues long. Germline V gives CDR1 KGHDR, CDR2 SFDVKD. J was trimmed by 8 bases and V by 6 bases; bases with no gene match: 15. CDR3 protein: CATSSLAVGHAYEQFF. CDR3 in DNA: TGTGCCACCAGTTCGCTAGCGGTAGGTCATGCGTATGAGCAGTTCTTC.

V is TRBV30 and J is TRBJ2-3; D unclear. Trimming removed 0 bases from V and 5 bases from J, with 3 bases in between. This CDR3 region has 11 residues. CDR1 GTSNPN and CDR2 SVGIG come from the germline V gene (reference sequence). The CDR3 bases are TGTGCCTGGAGTGTAGTAGATACGCAGTATTTT. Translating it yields CAWSVVDTQYF.

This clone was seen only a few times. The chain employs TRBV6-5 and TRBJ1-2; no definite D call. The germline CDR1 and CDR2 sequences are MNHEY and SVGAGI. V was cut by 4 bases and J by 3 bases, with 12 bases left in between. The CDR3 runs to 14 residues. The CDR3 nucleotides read TGTGCCAGCAGTTGGTGGCGAGATTACTATGGCTACACCTTC. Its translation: CASSWWRDYYGYTF.